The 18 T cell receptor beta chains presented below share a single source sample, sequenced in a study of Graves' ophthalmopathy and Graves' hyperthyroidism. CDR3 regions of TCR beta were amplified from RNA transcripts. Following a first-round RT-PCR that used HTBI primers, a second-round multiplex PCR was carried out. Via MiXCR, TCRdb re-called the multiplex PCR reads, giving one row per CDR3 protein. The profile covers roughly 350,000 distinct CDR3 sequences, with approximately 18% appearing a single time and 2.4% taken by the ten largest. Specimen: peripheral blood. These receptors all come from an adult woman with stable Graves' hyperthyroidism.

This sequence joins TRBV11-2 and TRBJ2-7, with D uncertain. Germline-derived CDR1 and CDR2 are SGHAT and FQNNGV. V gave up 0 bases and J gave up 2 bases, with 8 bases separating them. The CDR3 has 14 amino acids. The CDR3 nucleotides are TGTGCCAGCAGCTTAGACATTGGGACCTACGAGCAGTACTTC. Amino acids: CASSLDIGTYEQYF.

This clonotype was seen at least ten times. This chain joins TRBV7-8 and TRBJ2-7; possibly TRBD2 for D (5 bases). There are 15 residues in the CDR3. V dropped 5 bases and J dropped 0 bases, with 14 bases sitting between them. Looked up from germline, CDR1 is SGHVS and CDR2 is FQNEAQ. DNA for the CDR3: TGTGCCAGCAGCCGTCAGCGGCTTAGCTCCTACGAGCAGTACTTC. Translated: CASSRQRLSSYEQYF.

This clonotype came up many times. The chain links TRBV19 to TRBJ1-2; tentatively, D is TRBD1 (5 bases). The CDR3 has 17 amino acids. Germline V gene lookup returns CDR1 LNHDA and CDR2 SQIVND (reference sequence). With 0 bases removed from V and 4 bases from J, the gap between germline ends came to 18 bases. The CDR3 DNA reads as TGTGCCAGTAGTATAGATCGAGCGGCAGGGATGCTCTATGGCTACACCTTC. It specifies CASSIDRAAGMLYGYTF.

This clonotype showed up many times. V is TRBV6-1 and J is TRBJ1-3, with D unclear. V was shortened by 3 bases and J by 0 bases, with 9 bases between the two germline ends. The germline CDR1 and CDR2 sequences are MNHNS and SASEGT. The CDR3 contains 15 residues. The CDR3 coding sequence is TGTGCCAGCAGTGAGGAGCCCGCCTCTGGAAACACCATATATTTT. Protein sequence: CASSEEPASGNTIYF.

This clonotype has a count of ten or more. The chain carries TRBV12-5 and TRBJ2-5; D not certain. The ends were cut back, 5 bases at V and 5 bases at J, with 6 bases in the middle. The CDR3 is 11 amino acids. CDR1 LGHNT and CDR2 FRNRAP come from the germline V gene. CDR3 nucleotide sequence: TGTGCTAGTGGTGTTTATGAGACCCAGTACTTC. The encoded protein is CASGVYETQYF.

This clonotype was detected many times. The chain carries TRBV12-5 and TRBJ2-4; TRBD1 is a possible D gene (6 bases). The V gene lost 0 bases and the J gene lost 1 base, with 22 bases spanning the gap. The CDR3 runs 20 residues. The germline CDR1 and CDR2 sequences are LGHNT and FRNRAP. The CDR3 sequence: CASGLVQSGEQGSAKNIQYF. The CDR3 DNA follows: TGTGCTAGTGGTTTGGTACAATCGGGTGAGCAGGGGTCTGCCAAAAACATTCAGTACTTC.

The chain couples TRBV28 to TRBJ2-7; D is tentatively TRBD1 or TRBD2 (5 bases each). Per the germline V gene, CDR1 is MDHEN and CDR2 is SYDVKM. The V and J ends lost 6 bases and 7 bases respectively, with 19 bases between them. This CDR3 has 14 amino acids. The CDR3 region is CASSLAGAPREQYF. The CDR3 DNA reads TGTGCCAGCAGCCTCGCCGGGGCCCCGCGGGAGCAGTACTTC.

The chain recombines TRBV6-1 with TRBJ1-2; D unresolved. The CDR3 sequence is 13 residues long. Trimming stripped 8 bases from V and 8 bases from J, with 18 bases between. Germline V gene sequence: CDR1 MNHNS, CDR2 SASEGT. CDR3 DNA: TGTGCCAGCGGTCCCCAAGGCCCGGGGGGCTACACCTTC. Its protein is CASGPQGPGGYTF.

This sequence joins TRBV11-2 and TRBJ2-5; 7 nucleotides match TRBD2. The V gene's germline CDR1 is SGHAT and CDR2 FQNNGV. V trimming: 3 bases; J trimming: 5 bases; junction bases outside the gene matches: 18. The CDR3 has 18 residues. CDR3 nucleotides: TGTGCCAGCAGCTTGAAGTCGTCGGCCCGGACTAGGTCGGAGACCCAGTACTTC. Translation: CASSLKSSARTRSETQYF.

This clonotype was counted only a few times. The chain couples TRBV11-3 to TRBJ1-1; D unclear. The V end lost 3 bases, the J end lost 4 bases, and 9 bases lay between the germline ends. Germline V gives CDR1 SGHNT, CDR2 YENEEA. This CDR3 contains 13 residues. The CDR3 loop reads CASSFSLSTEAFF. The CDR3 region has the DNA TGTGCCAGCAGCTTCTCTCTGAGCACTGAAGCTTTCTTT.

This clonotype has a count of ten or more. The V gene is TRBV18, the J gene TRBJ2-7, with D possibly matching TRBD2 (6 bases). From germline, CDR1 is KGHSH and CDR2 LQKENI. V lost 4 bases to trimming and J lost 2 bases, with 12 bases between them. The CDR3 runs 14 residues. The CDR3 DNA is TGTGCCAGCTCACTTTTCCGGGAGACCTACGAGCAGTACTTC. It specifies CASSLFRETYEQYF.

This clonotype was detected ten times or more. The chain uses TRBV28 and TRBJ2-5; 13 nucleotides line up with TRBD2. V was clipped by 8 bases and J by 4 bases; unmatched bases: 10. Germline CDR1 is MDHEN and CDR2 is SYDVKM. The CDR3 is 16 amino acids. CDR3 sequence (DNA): TGTGCCAGCTTTACCGGACTAGCGGGAGTCAGAGAGACCCAGTACTTC. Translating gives CASFTGLAGVRETQYF.

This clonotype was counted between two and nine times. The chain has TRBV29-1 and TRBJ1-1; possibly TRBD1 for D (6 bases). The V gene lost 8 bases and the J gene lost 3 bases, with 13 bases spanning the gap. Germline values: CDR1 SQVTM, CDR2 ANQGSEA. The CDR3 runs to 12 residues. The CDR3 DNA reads TGCAGCAGTAGGGAGGGGGACACTGAAGCTTTCTTT. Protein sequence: CSSREGDTEAFF.

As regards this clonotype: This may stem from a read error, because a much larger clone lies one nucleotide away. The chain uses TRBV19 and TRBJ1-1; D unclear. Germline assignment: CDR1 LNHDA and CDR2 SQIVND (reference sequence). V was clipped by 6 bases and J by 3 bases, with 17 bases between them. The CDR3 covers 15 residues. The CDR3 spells CASRSGRLMDTEAFF. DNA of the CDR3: TGTGCCAGTAGGTCGGGCCGGTTGATGGACACTGAAGCTTTCTTT.

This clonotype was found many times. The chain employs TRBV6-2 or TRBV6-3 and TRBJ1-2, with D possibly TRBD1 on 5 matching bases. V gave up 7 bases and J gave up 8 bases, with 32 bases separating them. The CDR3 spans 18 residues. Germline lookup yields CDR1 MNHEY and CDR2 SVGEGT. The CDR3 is CASTNTRSPGTSVGGYTF. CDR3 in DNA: TGTGCCAGCACCAACACCCGAAGCCCCGGGACTTCGGTGGGAGGCTACACCTTC.

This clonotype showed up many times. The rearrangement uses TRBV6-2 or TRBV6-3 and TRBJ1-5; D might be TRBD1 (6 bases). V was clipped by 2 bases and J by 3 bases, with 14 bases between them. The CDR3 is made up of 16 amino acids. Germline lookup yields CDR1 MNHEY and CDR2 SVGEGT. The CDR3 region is CASSYARGRVNQPQHF. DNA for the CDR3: TGTGCCAGCAGTTACGCCAGGGGACGCGTCAATCAGCCCCAGCATTTT.

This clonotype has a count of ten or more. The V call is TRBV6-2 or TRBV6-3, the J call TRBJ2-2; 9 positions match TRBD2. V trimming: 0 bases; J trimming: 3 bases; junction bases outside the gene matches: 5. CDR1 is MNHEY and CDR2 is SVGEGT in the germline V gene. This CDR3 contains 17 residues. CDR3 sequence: CASSYSGQREDTGELFF. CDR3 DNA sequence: TGTGCCAGCAGTTACTCGGGACAGCGGGAGGACACCGGGGAGCTGTTTTTT.

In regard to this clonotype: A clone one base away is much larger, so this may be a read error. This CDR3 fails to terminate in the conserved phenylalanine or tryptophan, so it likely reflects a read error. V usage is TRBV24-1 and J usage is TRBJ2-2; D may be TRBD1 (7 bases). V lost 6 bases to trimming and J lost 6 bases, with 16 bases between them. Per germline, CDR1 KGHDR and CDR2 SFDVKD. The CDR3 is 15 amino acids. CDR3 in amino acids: CATSSYRGLPGELFL. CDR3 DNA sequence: TGTGCCACCAGTTCTTACAGGGGACTCCCCGGGGAGCTGTTTTTG.